These T cell receptor beta chains were read from a single sample in a study of blood T cell repertoires in COVID-19. TCRdb keeps only in-frame clones here, not all; method: immunoSEQ multiplex PCR. The sample has just over 60,000 clones, around four fifths seen once. Source material: peripheral blood. Source of these receptors: a woman over 75 with active or convalescent COVID-19. The CDR3 runs from the conserved cysteine through the conserved F or W. D genes are given only for firm matches. A row's size may be missing; if present it is once, few, many or a size class.

abundance: NA
v_gene: TRBV3-1/TRBV3-2
len: 14
d_gene: NA
j_gene: TRBJ2-3
CDR3aa: CASSLWPSTDTQYF
CDR3nt: TGTGCCAGCAGCCTATGGCCTAGCACAGATACGCAGTATTTT

abundance: NA
v_gene: TRBV7-9
len: 13
d_gene: TRBD1
j_gene: TRBJ2-5
CDR3aa: CASSSRGQETQYF
CDR3nt: TGTGCCAGCAGCTCCAGGGGGCAAGAGACCCAGTACTTC

abundance: NA
v_gene: TRBV10-3
len: 15
d_gene: NA
j_gene: TRBJ2-5
CDR3aa: CAISESTGGRETQYF
CDR3nt: TGTGCCATCAGTGAGTCGACGGGGGGCCGGGAGACCCAGTACTTC

abundance: NA
v_gene: TRBV6-4
len: 15
d_gene: NA
j_gene: TRBJ2-3
CDR3aa: CASSDKGISTDTQYF
CDR3nt: TGTGCCAGCAGTGACAAGGGGATCAGCACAGATACGCAGTATTTT

abundance: NA
v_gene: TRBV10-1
len: 13
d_gene: TRBD1
j_gene: TRBJ1-2
CDR3aa: CASSATGVGGYTF
CDR3nt: TGCGCCAGCAGTGCGACAGGGGTAGGAGGCTACACCTTC

abundance: NA
v_gene: TRBV7-9
len: 12
d_gene: TRBD1
j_gene: TRBJ1-1
CDR3aa: CASSHPDRGSFF
CDR3nt: TGTGCCAGCAGCCACCCCGACAGGGGGTCTTTCTTT

abundance: NA
v_gene: TRBV7-8
len: 13
d_gene: NA
j_gene: TRBJ1-1
CDR3aa: CASSLTEGTEAFF
CDR3nt: TGTGCCAGCAGCTTAACGGAGGGGACTGAAGCTTTCTTT

abundance: NA
v_gene: TRBV5-1
len: 15
d_gene: TRBD1
j_gene: TRBJ1-1
CDR3aa: CASSPNPGTGIEAFF
CDR3nt: TGCGCCAGCAGCCCCAATCCCGGGACAGGGATTGAAGCTTTCTTT

abundance: NA
v_gene: TRBV6-5
len: 10
d_gene: NA
j_gene: TRBJ1-2
CDR3aa: CGTDQYGYTF
CDR3nt: TGTGGGACAGATCAGTATGGCTACACCTTC

abundance: NA
v_gene: TRBV2
len: 13
d_gene: TRBD1
j_gene: TRBJ1-6
CDR3aa: CATRQGAGSALHF
CDR3nt: TGTGCCACCAGACAGGGGGCAGGGTCCGCCCTCCACTTT

abundance: NA
v_gene: TRBV5-6
len: 15
d_gene: TRBD1
j_gene: TRBJ2-7
CDR3aa: CASSLRGTGGNEQYF
CDR3nt: TGTGCCAGCAGCTTGCGGGGGACAGGGGGGAACGAGCAGTACTTC

abundance: NA
v_gene: TRBV19
len: 14
d_gene: NA
j_gene: TRBJ1-4
CDR3aa: CASGNGGLNEKLFF
CDR3nt: TGTGCCAGTGGTAACGGAGGCCTAAATGAAAAACTGTTTTTT

abundance: NA
v_gene: TRBV5-4
len: 14
d_gene: NA
j_gene: TRBJ2-7
CDR3aa: CASSLGAGAYEQYF
CDR3nt: TGTGCCAGCAGCTTGGGGGCAGGGGCCTACGAGCAGTACTTC

abundance: NA
v_gene: TRBV11-2
len: 17
d_gene: NA
j_gene: TRBJ2-2
CDR3aa: CASSLGSSAGETGELFF
CDR3nt: TGTGCCAGCAGCTTAGGGTCGTCGGCAGGGGAGACCGGGGAGCTGTTTTTT

abundance: NA
v_gene: TRBV11-3
len: 20
d_gene: TRBD1
j_gene: TRBJ2-1
CDR3aa: CASSHPRDRGLESSYNEQFF
CDR3nt: TGTGCCAGCAGTCACCCTCGGGACAGGGGGTTGGAGAGCTCCTACAATGAGCAGTTCTTC

abundance: NA
v_gene: TRBV5-1
len: 14
d_gene: NA
j_gene: TRBJ1-2
CDR3aa: CASSSQGSNYGYTF
CDR3nt: TGCGCCAGCAGCAGCCAGGGGAGCAACTATGGCTACACCTTC

abundance: NA
v_gene: TRBV5-1
len: 12
d_gene: NA
j_gene: TRBJ1-2
CDR3aa: CASSPANYGYTF
CDR3nt: TGCGCCAGCAGTCCAGCTAACTATGGCTACACCTTC

abundance: NA
v_gene: TRBV7-9
len: 18
d_gene: TRBD2
j_gene: TRBJ2-2
CDR3aa: CASSLPETSGGMTGELFF
CDR3nt: TGTGCCAGCAGCTTACCCGAGACTAGCGGGGGGATGACCGGGGAGCTGTTTTTT

abundance: NA
v_gene: TRBV6-5
len: 15
d_gene: NA
j_gene: TRBJ2-3
CDR3aa: CASSLRGSSTDTQYF
CDR3nt: TGTGCCAGCAGCTTGCGGGGTTCTAGCACAGATACGCAGTATTTT

abundance: NA
v_gene: TRBV21-1
len: 15
d_gene: NA
j_gene: TRBJ1-2
CDR3aa: CASATGEGGLYGYTF
CDR3nt: TGTGCCAGCGCAACAGGGGAAGGGGGTCTGTATGGCTACACCTTC

abundance: NA
v_gene: TRBV7-2
len: 14
d_gene: NA
j_gene: TRBJ1-1
CDR3aa: CASSQVTGNTEAFF
CDR3nt: TGTGCCAGCAGCCAAGTGACAGGGAACACTGAAGCTTTCTTT

abundance: NA
v_gene: TRBV18
len: 16
d_gene: NA
j_gene: TRBJ1-1
CDR3aa: CASSPIYQGRDTEAFF
CDR3nt: TGTGCCAGCTCACCAATTTATCAGGGTAGGGACACTGAAGCTTTCTTT

abundance: NA
v_gene: TRBV29-1
len: 11
d_gene: NA
j_gene: TRBJ1-2
CDR3aa: CSVGGMDGYTF
CDR3nt: TGCAGCGTTGGAGGTATGGATGGCTACACCTTC

abundance: NA
v_gene: TRBV2
len: 16
d_gene: NA
j_gene: TRBJ2-6
CDR3aa: CASCPDRGSGANVLTF
CDR3nt: TGTGCCAGCTGCCCGGACCGGGGCTCTGGGGCCAACGTCCTGACTTTC

abundance: NA
v_gene: TRBV6-6
len: 14
d_gene: TRBD1
j_gene: TRBJ1-2
CDR3aa: CASRGTGGNYGYTF
CDR3nt: TGTGCCAGCAGGGGGACAGGGGGGAACTATGGCTACACCTTC

abundance: NA
v_gene: TRBV20-1
len: 13
d_gene: TRBD1
j_gene: TRBJ2-7
CDR3aa: CSASRDRSYEQYF
CDR3nt: TGCAGTGCTAGTCGGGACAGGTCCTACGAGCAGTACTTC

abundance: NA
v_gene: TRBV18
len: 16
d_gene: TRBD2
j_gene: TRBJ2-5
CDR3aa: CASSPLAGGPGETQYF
CDR3nt: TGTGCCAGCTCACCCTTGGCGGGGGGGCCGGGAGAGACCCAGTACTTC

abundance: NA
v_gene: TRBV5-1
len: 18
d_gene: TRBD2
j_gene: TRBJ2-5
CDR3aa: CASSFGELAGGHFETQYF
CDR3nt: TGCGCCAGCAGCTTCGGTGAACTAGCGGGGGGGCATTTTGAGACCCAGTACTTC

abundance: once
v_gene: TRBV27
len: 17
d_gene: NA
j_gene: TRBJ2-1
CDR3aa: CASSSTYRDFLYNEQFF
CDR3nt: TGTGCCAGCAGTTCGACCTACCGGGACTTTCTCTACAATGAGCAGTTCTTC

abundance: NA
v_gene: TRBV5-1
len: 18
d_gene: TRBD1
j_gene: TRBJ1-3
CDR3aa: CASSFGQGNSLSGNTIYF
CDR3nt: TGCGCCAGCAGCTTCGGACAGGGTAACTCGCTTTCTGGAAACACCATATATTTT

abundance: NA
v_gene: TRBV19
len: 13
d_gene: NA
j_gene: TRBJ1-1
CDR3aa: CASSGTPNTEAFF
CDR3nt: TGTGCCAGTAGTGGGACACCGAACACTGAAGCTTTCTTT

abundance: NA
v_gene: TRBV30
len: 13
d_gene: NA
j_gene: TRBJ1-5
CDR3aa: CAWSLGGGQPQHF
CDR3nt: TGTGCCTGGAGTTTAGGGGGTGGGCAGCCCCAGCATTTT

abundance: NA
v_gene: TRBV3-1/TRBV3-2
len: 15
d_gene: NA
j_gene: TRBJ1-6
CDR3aa: CASSQGSGGESPLHF
CDR3nt: TGTGCCAGCAGCCAAGGGTCCGGAGGAGAATCACCCCTCCACTTT

abundance: NA
v_gene: TRBV11-2
len: 18
d_gene: TRBD1
j_gene: TRBJ2-5
CDR3aa: CASSLKGTGDRLLRTQYF
CDR3nt: TGTGCCAGCAGTTTGAAGGGGACAGGGGACCGGTTGTTGCGAACCCAGTACTTC

abundance: once
v_gene: TRBV3-1/TRBV3-2
len: 12
d_gene: NA
j_gene: TRBJ1-1
CDR3aa: CASSQDYGKAFF
CDR3nt: TGTGCCAGCAGCCAAGATTACGGTAAAGCTTTCTTT

abundance: NA
v_gene: TRBV5-1
len: 15
d_gene: NA
j_gene: TRBJ2-3
CDR3aa: CASSLAGQSTDTQYF
CDR3nt: TGCGCCAGCAGCTTGGCTGGACAGAGCACAGATACGCAGTATTTT

abundance: NA
v_gene: TRBV5-1
len: 15
d_gene: NA
j_gene: TRBJ1-4
CDR3aa: CASSLTDLGGGKLFF
CDR3nt: TGCGCCAGCAGCTTAACCGACCTGGGGGGTGGGAAACTGTTTTTT

abundance: once
v_gene: TRBV7-8
len: 15
d_gene: NA
j_gene: TRBJ1-5
CDR3aa: CASSLVPGGNQPQHF
CDR3nt: TGTGCCAGCAGCTTAGTACCAGGGGGCAATCAGCCCCAGCATTTT

abundance: NA
v_gene: TRBV6-6
len: 12
d_gene: TRBD1
j_gene: TRBJ1-6
CDR3aa: CASSGDRVPLHF
CDR3nt: TGTGCCAGCAGTGGGGACAGGGTACCCCTCCACTTT

abundance: once
v_gene: TRBV7-2
len: 14
d_gene: NA
j_gene: TRBJ2-5
CDR3aa: CASRRGGGAETQYF
CDR3nt: TGTGCCAGCAGGCGCGGGGGCGGCGCGGAGACCCAGTACTTC

abundance: NA
v_gene: TRBV3-1/TRBV3-2
len: 16
d_gene: TRBD1
j_gene: TRBJ1-1
CDR3aa: CASSRGQASMNTEAFF
CDR3nt: TGTGCCAGCAGCCGAGGACAGGCGAGCATGAACACTGAAGCTTTCTTT

abundance: NA
v_gene: TRBV6-5
len: 14
d_gene: NA
j_gene: TRBJ1-2
CDR3aa: CASTPGAQTYGYTF
CDR3nt: TGTGCCAGCACTCCTGGGGCGCAGACCTATGGCTACACCTTC

abundance: NA
v_gene: TRBV5-1
len: 15
d_gene: TRBD2
j_gene: TRBJ2-3
CDR3aa: CASRKGLAGGDTQYF
CDR3nt: TGCGCCAGCAGAAAGGGACTAGCGGGGGGAGATACGCAGTATTTT

abundance: NA
v_gene: TRBV24-1
len: 15
d_gene: TRBD2
j_gene: TRBJ2-1
CDR3aa: CATSRGGGAYNEQFF
CDR3nt: TGTGCCACCAGCCGTGGCGGGGGGGCCTACAATGAGCAGTTCTTC

abundance: NA
v_gene: TRBV7-3
len: 16
d_gene: TRBD2
j_gene: TRBJ2-5
CDR3aa: CASSAGLAGRGETQYF
CDR3nt: TGTGCCAGCAGCGCCGGACTAGCGGGGAGGGGGGAGACCCAGTACTTC

abundance: many
v_gene: TRBV18
len: 12
d_gene: NA
j_gene: TRBJ1-2
CDR3aa: CASSPNNYGYTF
CDR3nt: TGTGCCAGCTCACCTAATAACTATGGCTACACCTTC

abundance: once
v_gene: TRBV30
len: 14
d_gene: NA
j_gene: TRBJ1-2
CDR3aa: CAWRGGQGNYGYTF
CDR3nt: TGTGCCTGGAGGGGGGGGCAGGGTAACTATGGCTACACCTTC